The 22 T cell receptor beta chains below all came from one sample that was sequenced in a study of shared clonotypes between healthy human individuals. This table comes from immunoSEQ multiplex PCR, and its TCRdb copy is limited to in-frame clones, with some not included. The sample includes 550,000 to 850,000 clones, just under 75% seen only once; the top ten take more than 1.5%. Sequencing was performed on memory CD4+ T cells sorted from blood. Documented subset: CD45RA-negative fraction. The receptors shown here come from a woman aged 30 to 39 in good health.

Notes on this clone: The same CDR3 also results from other DNA sequences found in this sample. The rearrangement links TRBV7-3 to TRBJ2-6; D unresolved. V was pared by 5 bases and J by 0 bases, with 8 bases between. Germline values: CDR1 SGHTA, CDR2 FQGTGA. The CDR3 covers 15 residues. The CDR3 here is CASSLGHSGANVLTF. Here the CDR3 DNA reads TGTGCCAGCAGCCTCGGCCACTCTGGGGCCAACGTCCTGACTTTC.

V gene TRBV5-4 combines with J gene TRBJ2-5; 16 positions agree with TRBD2. The J call may be wrong; the DNA end is better matched by TRBJ2-7. CDR3 size: 15 residues. Germline values: CDR1 SGHNT, CDR2 YYREEE (reference sequence). CDR3 region: CASSPGLAGGYEQYF. The CDR3 DNA follows: TGTGCCAGCAGCCCGGGACTAGCGGGAGGGTACGAGCAGTACTTC.

This chain connects TRBV27 to TRBJ2-7; no reliable D call. The CDR3 sequence is 13 residues long. Per the germline V gene, CDR1 is MNHEY and CDR2 is SMNVEV (reference sequence). V was pared by 3 bases and J by 1 base, with 7 bases between. DNA of the CDR3: TGTGCCAGCAGTTTGTATAGTTCCTACGAGCAGTACTTC. Translated: CASSLYSSYEQYF.

V and J are TRBV28 and TRBJ1-4, with D unclear. Deletions cut 7 bases from V and 10 bases from J, with 16 bases between. CDR3 length: 13 amino acids. The V gene's germline CDR1 is MDHEN and CDR2 SYDVKM. The DNA for the CDR3 is TGTGCCAGCACTGATTTCGCATCTCGAAAACTGTTTTTT. This translates into CASTDFASRKLFF. The full variable domain, in which reference TRBV28 and TRBJ1-4 provide the parts outside the CDR3, is DVKVTQSSRYLVKRTGEKVFLECVQDMDHENMFWYRQDPGLGLRLIYFSYDVKMKEKGDIPEGYSVSREKKERFSLILESASTNQTSMYLCASTDFASRKLFFGSGTQLSVL.

This rearrangement joins TRBV30 to TRBJ2-1; TRBD2 matches at 10 bases. This CDR3 region has 15 residues. Trimming at V came to 5 bases and at J to 6 bases, leaving 10 bases not matched to a gene. Looked up from germline, CDR1 is GTSNPN and CDR2 is SVGIG (reference sequence). The CDR3 spells CAWRTPSGSVNEQFF. CDR3 nucleotides: TGTGCCTGGCGCACTCCTAGCGGGAGCGTCAATGAGCAGTTCTTC.

V usage is TRBV6-4 and J usage is TRBJ1-1, with D uncertain. The CDR3 is 13 residues long. CDR1 and CDR2 (germline): MRHNA, SNTAGT. Deletions cut 6 bases from V and 3 bases from J, with 11 bases between. Written as DNA, the CDR3 is TGTGCCAGCAGCAGAACCCCGGACACTGAAGCTTTCTTT. Amino acids: CASSRTPDTEAFF.

The chain carries TRBV11-2 and TRBJ2-7; D unclear. CDR3 length: 13 amino acids. Germline V gives CDR1 SGHAT, CDR2 FQNNGV. The germline V and J ends were trimmed by 10 bases and 3 bases, with 16 bases remaining between them. In DNA, the CDR3 is TGTGCCACCTCGACTCCTGGGCTCTACGAGCAGTACTTC. This translates into CATSTPGLYEQYF.

To note about this clone: This same CDR3 is encoded by further DNA sequences in the sample. The gene calls are TRBV5-1 and TRBJ2-1, with 7 bases that match TRBD1. This CDR3 spans 15 amino acids. V gave up 4 bases and J gave up 4 bases; unmatched junction bases: 8. Germline CDR1 SGHRS, CDR2 YFSETQ. CDR3 loop: CASSVDRVAYNEQFF. CDR3 bases: TGCGCCAGCAGCGTCGACAGGGTGGCTTACAATGAGCAGTTCTTC.

The chain uses TRBV11-3 and TRBJ2-3; tentatively, D is TRBD2 (6 bases). Per germline, CDR1 SGHNT and CDR2 YENEEA. V lost 7 bases to trimming and J lost 1 base, with 15 bases between them. The CDR3 covers 15 residues. CDR3 nucleotide sequence: TGTGCCAGCACGCAGGAGGGAGAGGGCACAGATACGCAGTATTTT. Protein sequence: CASTQEGEGTDTQYF.

The chain is built from TRBV7-2 and TRBJ2-5; no definite D call. V shed 5 bases and J shed 5 bases, with 15 bases lying between them. The CDR3 extends over 14 amino acids. CDR1 is SGHTA, CDR2 FQGNSA, per germline. DNA of the CDR3: TGTGCCAGCAGCCCCGACTGGGGTCGGGAGACCCAGTACTTC. This sequence encodes CASSPDWGRETQYF.

CDR3 sequence: CASSVESGPYNEQFF. The CDR3 DNA reads as TGTGCCAGCAGCGTAGAAAGCGGACCATACAATGAGCAGTTCTTC. The V gene is TRBV9, the J gene TRBJ2-1; weak D call: TRBD2 (5 bases). The germline V gene encodes CDR1 SGDLS and CDR2 YYNGEE. The V end was cut by 0 bases, the J end by 4 bases, with 11 bases between. The length of the CDR3 is 15 residues.

This rearrangement joins TRBV5-5 to TRBJ1-1, with D possibly TRBD1 on 6 matching bases. V was clipped by 5 bases and J by 5 bases, with 22 bases between them. Germline loops: CDR1 SGHKS, CDR2 YYEKEE (reference sequence). The CDR3 runs to 16 residues. The CDR3 DNA follows: TGTGCCAGCAGTCCAAACGTGGGACACCCATGGACTGAAGCTTTCTTT. This codes for CASSPNVGHPWTEAFF.

The gene calls are TRBV7-2 and TRBJ2-1; D is ambiguous. The CDR3 is 15 amino acids. In germline, CDR1 is SGHTA, CDR2 FQGNSA. V lost 1 base, J lost 7 bases, and 14 bases lay in between. The chain's CDR3 is CASSLDGGTRNEQFF. CDR3 nucleotide sequence: TGTGCCAGCAGCTTAGACGGCGGAACGAGGAATGAGCAGTTCTTC.

The chain uses TRBV11-2 and TRBJ2-3; possibly TRBD2 for D (6 bases). Germline CDR1 SGHAT, CDR2 FQNNGV. V lost 3 bases to trimming and J lost 4 bases, with 11 bases between them. The CDR3 consists of 14 residues. CDR3 DNA: TGTGCCAGCAGCTTTACCGGGGGATCAGATACGCAGTATTTT. It codes for CASSFTGGSDTQYF.

This clone was seen just once. The gene calls are TRBV29-1 and TRBJ2-1; maybe TRBD1 (5 bases). CDR3 length: 14 residues. Trimming cost V 4 bases and J 0 bases, with 10 bases left between them. The germline V gene has CDR1 SQVTM and CDR2 ANQGSEA. The CDR3 protein is CSVVREISYNEQFF. In DNA, the CDR3 is TGCAGCGTTGTCAGGGAAATCTCCTACAATGAGCAGTTCTTC.

The J gene is TRBJ1-1, the V gene TRBV27; D is unresolved. Trimming took 6 bases from V and 4 from J, leaving 24 bases between them. This CDR3 has 17 residues. The germline gives CDR1 MNHEY, CDR2 SMNVEV (reference sequence). CDR3 sequence: CASSSGFIRGFITEAFF. The CDR3 nucleotides read TGTGCCAGCAGCTCAGGCTTTATCCGAGGATTCATCACTGAAGCTTTCTTT.

In its sample, this clone was seen a few times. The chain links TRBV18 to TRBJ2-7; D is unresolved. The CDR3 is made up of 14 amino acids. With 3 bases removed from V and 2 bases from J, the gap between germline ends came to 11 bases. Germline-derived CDR1 and CDR2 are KGHSH and LQKENI. CDR3 DNA sequence: TGTGCCAGCTCACCTTCGCCTGAACCCTACGAGCAGTACTTC. Protein sequence: CASSPSPEPYEQYF.

This chain connects TRBV2 to TRBJ1-4; 8 nucleotides line up with TRBD1. This CDR3 region has 14 residues. V shed 6 bases and J 5 bases; nucleotides not matched to a gene: 5. Germline lookup yields CDR1 SNHLY and CDR2 FYNNEI. This CDR3 is CASRLQGVNEKLFF. CDR3 sequence (DNA): TGTGCCAGCAGGTTACAGGGGGTGAATGAAAAACTGTTTTTT.

The chain has TRBV2 and TRBJ2-7; TRBD1 is a possible D gene (5 bases). V was trimmed by 6 bases and J by 6 bases, leaving 21 bases between them. CDR1 and CDR2 from the germline V gene are SNHLY and FYNNEI. This CDR3 region has 15 residues. CDR3 sequence reads: CASSRTPRGSGEQYF. CDR3 coding DNA: TGTGCCAGCAGCCGGACACCCCGTGGGTCTGGCGAGCAGTACTTC.

V usage is TRBV7-8 and J usage is TRBJ2-1, with TRBD2 matching 8 bases. V lost 1 base to trimming and J lost 5 bases; unmatched junction nucleotides: 7. The CDR3 has 16 residues. The germline gives CDR1 SGHVS, CDR2 FQNEAQ. This CDR3 reads CASSLGLAGGDNEQFF. CDR3 nucleotide sequence: TGTGCCAGCAGCTTAGGTTTGGCGGGAGGAGACAATGAGCAGTTCTTC.

This chain links TRBV5-4 with TRBJ1-1, with D perhaps matching TRBD1 (5 bases). Trimming pared 2 bases from V and 3 bases from J, leaving 14 bases between. The CDR3 loop spans 15 amino acids. CDR1 and CDR2 (germline): SGHNT, YYREEE (reference sequence). The CDR3 DNA follows: TGTGCCAGCAGCTTCGGAGGGGCCACGGACACTGAAGCTTTCTTT. Protein product: CASSFGGATDTEAFF.

This clone was detected only a few times. The rearrangement links TRBV29-1 to TRBJ1-2; no clear D. This CDR3 has 11 amino acids. V lost 4 bases and J lost 5, with 8 bases in between. CDR1 SQVTM and CDR2 ANQGSEA come from the germline V gene. In DNA, the CDR3 is TGCAGCGTTGCCTCACCTTATGGCTACACCTTC. Its translation: CSVASPYGYTF.